This TCR beta chain was sequenced in a study of T cell repertoires in cytomegalovirus infection. Overall study findings and caveats: Cumulative frequency (of public TCR beta family members) identified carriers of CMV plus the relevant HLA.

A word on this clonotype: The antigen is unknown.

Via MiXCR, TCRdb re-called the reads, giving one row per CDR3 protein. The sample has about 500,000 distinct CDR3 sequences, roughly a third seen once. Trimming left V 0 bases short and J 1 base short, with 8 bases between. Germline V gives CDR1 KGHDR, CDR2 SFDVKD. This CDR3 has 15 residues. Sequences were derived from cultured PBMCs, sampled from culture after CMV antigen stimulation. V and J are TRBV24-1 and TRBJ2-5; no definite D call. The receptor was derived from a human donor in good health (CMV status not recorded). Some clones in this sample may be carry-over from other donors' samples. The CDR3 DNA follows: TGTGCCACCAGTGATTTGTCCAGCGCCCAAGAGACCCAGTACTTC. It is translated as CATSDLSSAQETQYF.